The 13 T cell receptor beta chains given below trace back to one sample, sequenced in a study of beta chain features in type 1 diabetes. Findings and limits, study-wide: Moderately but significantly shorter TCRB CDR3s were found in Type 1 diabetes patients in all four CD4+ subsets.

Antigens of these TCRs are unknown. Since all of the isolated RNA was reverse transcribed, expressed TCRB transcripts were what got sequenced. Clones were sequenced by immunoSEQ multiplex PCR, and TCRdb holds only the in-frame ones, with some missing. The sample includes 600,000 to 700,000 clones, 9.5% to 15% of them seen just once. The material sequenced was naive CD4+ T cells from blood. Receptors were obtained from a young man with type 1 diabetes.

The chain has TRBV20-1 and TRBJ2-5; no clear D gene. Germline CDR1 and CDR2: DFQATT and SNEGSKA (reference sequence). With 8 bases removed from V and 7 bases from J, the gap between germline ends came to 11 bases. This CDR3 is 10 amino acids long. The CDR3 region is CSIVVSTQYF. Here the CDR3 DNA reads TGCAGTATTGTAGTCTCGACCCAGTACTTC.

The V and J genes are TRBV6-5 and TRBJ1-5, with D unresolved. The CDR3 has 15 residues. V dropped 0 bases and J dropped 2 bases, with 8 bases sitting between them. Germline V gene sequence: CDR1 MNHEY, CDR2 SVGAGI. The CDR3 loop is CASSYSISGNQPQHF. CDR3 bases: TGTGCCAGCAGTTACTCGATCAGCGGCAATCAGCCCCAGCATTTT.

The gene calls are TRBV7-2 and TRBJ2-3; 7 bases align to TRBD2. CDR3 length: 15 amino acids. Germline V gene lookup returns CDR1 SGHTA and CDR2 FQGNSA. The V and J ends lost 2 bases and 6 bases, in that order; junction bases with no gene match: 8. The DNA for the CDR3 is TGTGCCAGCAGCTTATTGGCTAGCGGCAGGGATACGCAGTATTTT. Amino acids: CASSLLASGRDTQYF.

Regarding this clone: Different DNA sequences within this sample yield the same CDR3. The chain joins TRBV7-2 to TRBJ1-5; D gene unclear. Germline CDR1 reads SGHTA; CDR2 reads FQGNSA. The V and J ends lost 3 bases and 1 base respectively, with 7 bases between them. CDR3 length: 14 amino acids. In DNA form, the CDR3 reads TGTGCCAGCAGCTTTGGGCAGAGCAATCAGCCCCAGCATTTT. This translates into CASSFGQSNQPQHF.

V usage is TRBV18 and J usage is TRBJ1-2; the match to TRBD1 covers 9 bases. Germline V gene lookup returns CDR1 KGHSH and CDR2 LQKENI. The CDR3 has 16 amino acids. The junction had 6 bases not matched to a gene; V was cut back by 2 bases and J by 2 bases. CDR3 in DNA: TGTGCCAGCTCACCAAACACGGGACAGGGCAACTATGGCTACACCTTC. Protein: CASSPNTGQGNYGYTF.

The chain uses TRBV11-3 and TRBJ2-1; weak D call: TRBD2 (6 bases). The CDR3 is made up of 18 amino acids. V lost 5 bases, J lost 0 bases, and 20 bases lay in between. Germline loops: CDR1 SGHNT, CDR2 YENEEA. This CDR3 is CASSLYPGTASSYNEQFF. As DNA, the CDR3 is TGTGCCAGCAGCCTCTACCCCGGGACTGCCAGCTCCTACAATGAGCAGTTCTTC.

The chain recombines TRBV6-6 with TRBJ1-1; 8 nucleotides align to TRBD1. The CDR3 has 16 residues. The J segment lost 0 bases and the V segment lost 6 bases, leaving 9 bases of the junction unmatched. Per germline, CDR1 MNHNY and CDR2 SVGAGI (reference sequence). CDR3 DNA: TGTGCCAGCAGCCCACGAGGGACAGGAATGAACACTGAAGCTTTCTTT. It yields the protein CASSPRGTGMNTEAFF.

This clone has just a few counts. The same CDR3 arises from other DNA sequences in this sample as well. CDR3 protein: CASSPSDEQYF. The DNA for the CDR3 is TGTGCCAGCTCACCATCGGACGAGCAGTACTTC. The chain joins TRBV18 to TRBJ2-7; D ambiguous. The V gene lost 2 bases and the J gene lost 5 bases, with 4 bases spanning the gap. Germline V gene data show CDR1 as KGHSH and CDR2 as LQKENI. The CDR3 sequence is 11 residues long.

The table lists this clone with a few counts. The genes are TRBV7-2 and TRBJ2-7; D not certain. Germline V gene sequence: CDR1 SGHTA, CDR2 FQGNSA. The V end was cut by 11 bases, the J end by 2 bases, with 16 bases between. The CDR3 extends over 13 amino acids. The CDR3 DNA is TGTGCCTCCCGGCTCGGTCCCACCTACGAGCAGTACTTC. It translates to CASRLGPTYEQYF.

In this sample, this clone turned up a few times. The CDR3 DNA sequence: TGCGCCAGCAGCCAAGAAAGAACAGATCGTTTCGGGCAGTTCTTC. This sequence encodes CASSQERTDRFGQFF. J is TRBJ2-1 and V is TRBV4-3; no firm D call. CDR1 is LGHNA, CDR2 YSLEER, per germline. The CDR3 loop spans 15 amino acids. The V gene lost 0 bases and the J gene lost 12 bases, with 18 bases spanning the gap.

The CDR3 bases are TGTGCCAGCAGCGTTTTCACGGGAGGGGGTAGTGAAGCTTTCTTT. Residues: CASSVFTGGGSEAFF. This chain uses TRBV9 with TRBJ1-1; possibly TRBD1 for D (6 bases). Trimming removed 2 bases at V and 7 bases at J, with 18 bases between. Looked up from germline, CDR1 is SGDLS and CDR2 is YYNGEE. CDR3 length equals 15 residues.

This clone has only a few counts. V usage is TRBV28 and J usage is TRBJ2-3; 11 bases line up with TRBD2. Germline CDR1 reads MDHEN; CDR2 reads SYDVKM. This CDR3 has 15 amino acids. The V gene end was trimmed by 5 bases and the J gene end by 6 bases; junction bases not matched to a gene: 7. The CDR3 region has the DNA TGTGCCAGCAGTCCCCGACTAGCGGGGACGGATACGCAGTATTTT. Protein: CASSPRLAGTDTQYF.

This clone came up a few times. The chain employs TRBV25-1 and TRBJ1-6; 10 bases are shared with TRBD1. Germline CDR1 is MGHDK and CDR2 is SYGVNS. The ends lost 3 bases at V and 14 bases at J; junction bases unmatched: 13. The CDR3 extends over 16 amino acids. The CDR3 bases are TGTGCCAGCAGTGAGTGGGGGACAGGGGTCATGGGGACCCTCCACTTT. Translation: CASSEWGTGVMGTLHF.